This T cell receptor beta chain was obtained from a study of patients and donors after allogeneic stem cell transplantation. This clonotype came up many times. The CDR3 is 13 amino acids. V lost 5 bases and J lost 4; bases outside the gene matches: 4. CDR1 and CDR2 from the germline V gene are SGHTA and FQGNSA. One entry per CDR3 protein results from TCRdb running MiXCR on the RT-PCR reads. The sample lists a few hundred thousand distinct CDR3 sequences, 11% to 15% occurring once. Sequenced input: blood, either unsorted or a sorted T cell fraction (not recorded which). The J gene is TRBJ2-7, the V gene TRBV7-2, with 8 bases identical to TRBD2. This clonotype was sampled from a human donor who was either an allogeneic HSCT recipient or a stem cell or donor lymphocyte infusion donor (not recorded which). It is not recorded whose cells these are; they may come from a transplant donor. CDR3 DNA: TGTGCCAGCAGCGAAAGCGGGGGATACGAGCAGTACTTC. Its protein is CASSESGGYEQYF.